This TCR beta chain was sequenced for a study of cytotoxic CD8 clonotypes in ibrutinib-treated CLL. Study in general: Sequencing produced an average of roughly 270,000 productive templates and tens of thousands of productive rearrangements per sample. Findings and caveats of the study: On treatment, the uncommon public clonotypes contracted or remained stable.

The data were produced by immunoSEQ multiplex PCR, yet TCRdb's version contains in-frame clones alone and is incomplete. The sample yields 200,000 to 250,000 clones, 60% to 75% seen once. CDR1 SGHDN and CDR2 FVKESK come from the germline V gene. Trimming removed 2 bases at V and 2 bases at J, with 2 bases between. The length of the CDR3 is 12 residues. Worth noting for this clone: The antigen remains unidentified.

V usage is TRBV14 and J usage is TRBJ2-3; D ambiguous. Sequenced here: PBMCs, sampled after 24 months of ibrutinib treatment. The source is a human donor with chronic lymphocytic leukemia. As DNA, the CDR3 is TGTGCCAGCAGCCAAAACACAGATACGCAGTATTTT. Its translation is CASSQNTDTQYF.